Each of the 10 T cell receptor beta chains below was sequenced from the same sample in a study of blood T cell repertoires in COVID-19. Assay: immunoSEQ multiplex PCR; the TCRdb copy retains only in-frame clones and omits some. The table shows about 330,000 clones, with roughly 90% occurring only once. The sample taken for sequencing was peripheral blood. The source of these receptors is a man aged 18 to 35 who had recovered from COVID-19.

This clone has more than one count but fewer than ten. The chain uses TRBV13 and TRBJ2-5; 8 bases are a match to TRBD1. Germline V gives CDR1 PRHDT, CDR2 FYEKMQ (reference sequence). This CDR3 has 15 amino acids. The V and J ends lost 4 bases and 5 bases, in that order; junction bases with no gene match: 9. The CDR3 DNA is TGTGCCAGCAGCTCCAACAGGGGGTCAGGGGAGACCCAGTACTTC. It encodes CASSSNRGSGETQYF.

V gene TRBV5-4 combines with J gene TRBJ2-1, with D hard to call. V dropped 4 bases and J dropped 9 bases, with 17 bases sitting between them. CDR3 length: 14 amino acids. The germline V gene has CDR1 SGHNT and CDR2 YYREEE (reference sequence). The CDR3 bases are TGTGCCAGCAGCCCGATACTGACCTCGGGTGAGCAGTTCTTC. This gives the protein CASSPILTSGEQFF.

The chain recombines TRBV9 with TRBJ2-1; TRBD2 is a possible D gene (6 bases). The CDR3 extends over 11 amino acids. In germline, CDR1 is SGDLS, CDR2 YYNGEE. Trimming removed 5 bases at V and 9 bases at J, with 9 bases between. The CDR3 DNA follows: TGTGCCAGCAGTGCCGGGGGTGAGCAGTTCTTC. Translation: CASSAGGEQFF.

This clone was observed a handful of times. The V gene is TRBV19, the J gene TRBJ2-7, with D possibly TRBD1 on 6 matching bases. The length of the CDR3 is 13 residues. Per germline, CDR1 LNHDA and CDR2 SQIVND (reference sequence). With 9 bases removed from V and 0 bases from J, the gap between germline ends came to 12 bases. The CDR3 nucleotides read TGTGCCAGCCGACAGGACCGCTCCTACGAGCAGTACTTC. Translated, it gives CASRQDRSYEQYF.

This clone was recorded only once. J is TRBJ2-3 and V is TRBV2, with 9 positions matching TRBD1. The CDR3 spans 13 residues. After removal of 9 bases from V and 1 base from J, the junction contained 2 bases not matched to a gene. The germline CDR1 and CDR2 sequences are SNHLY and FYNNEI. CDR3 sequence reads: CARGQGGTDTQYF. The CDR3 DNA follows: TGTGCCAGGGGACAGGGTGGCACAGATACGCAGTATTTT.

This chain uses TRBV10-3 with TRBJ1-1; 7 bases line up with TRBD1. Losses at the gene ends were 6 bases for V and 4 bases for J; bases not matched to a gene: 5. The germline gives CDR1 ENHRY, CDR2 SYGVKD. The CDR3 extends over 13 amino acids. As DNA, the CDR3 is TGTGCCATCAGCGAGACAGGGACCACTGAAGCTTTCTTT. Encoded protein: CAISETGTTEAFF.

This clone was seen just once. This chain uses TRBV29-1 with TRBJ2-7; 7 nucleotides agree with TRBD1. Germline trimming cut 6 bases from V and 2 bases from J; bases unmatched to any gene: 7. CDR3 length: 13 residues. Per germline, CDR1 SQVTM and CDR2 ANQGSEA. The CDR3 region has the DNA TGCAGCGTCTCCCGGGACAGCCCCTACGAGCAGTACTTC. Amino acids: CSVSRDSPYEQYF.

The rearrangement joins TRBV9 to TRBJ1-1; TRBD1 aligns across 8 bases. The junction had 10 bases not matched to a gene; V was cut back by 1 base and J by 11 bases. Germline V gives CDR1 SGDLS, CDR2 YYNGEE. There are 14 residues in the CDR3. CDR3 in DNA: TGTGCCAGCAGCGTACTAGACCAGGGGGCGATGGCTTTCTTT. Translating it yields CASSVLDQGAMAFF.

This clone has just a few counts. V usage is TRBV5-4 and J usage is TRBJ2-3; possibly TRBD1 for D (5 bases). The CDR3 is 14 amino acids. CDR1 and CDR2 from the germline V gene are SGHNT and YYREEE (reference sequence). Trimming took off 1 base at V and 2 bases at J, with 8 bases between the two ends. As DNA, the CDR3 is TGTGCCAGCAGCTTGTTGGACACCACAGATACGCAGTATTTT. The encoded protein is CASSLLDTTDTQYF.

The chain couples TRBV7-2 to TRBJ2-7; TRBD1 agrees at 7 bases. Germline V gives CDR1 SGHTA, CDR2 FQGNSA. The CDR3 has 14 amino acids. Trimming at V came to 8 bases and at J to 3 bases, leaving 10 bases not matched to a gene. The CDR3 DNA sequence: TGTGCCAGCGGCCTAAGACAGGGAAGCTACGAGCAGTACTTC. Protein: CASGLRQGSYEQYF. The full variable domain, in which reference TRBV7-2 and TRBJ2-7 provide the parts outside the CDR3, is GAGVSQSPSNKVTEKGKDVELRCDPISGHTALYWYRQSLGQGLEFLIYFQGNSAPDKSGLPSDRFSAERTGGSVSTLTIQRTQQEDSAVYLCASGLRQGSYEQYFGPGTRLTVT.